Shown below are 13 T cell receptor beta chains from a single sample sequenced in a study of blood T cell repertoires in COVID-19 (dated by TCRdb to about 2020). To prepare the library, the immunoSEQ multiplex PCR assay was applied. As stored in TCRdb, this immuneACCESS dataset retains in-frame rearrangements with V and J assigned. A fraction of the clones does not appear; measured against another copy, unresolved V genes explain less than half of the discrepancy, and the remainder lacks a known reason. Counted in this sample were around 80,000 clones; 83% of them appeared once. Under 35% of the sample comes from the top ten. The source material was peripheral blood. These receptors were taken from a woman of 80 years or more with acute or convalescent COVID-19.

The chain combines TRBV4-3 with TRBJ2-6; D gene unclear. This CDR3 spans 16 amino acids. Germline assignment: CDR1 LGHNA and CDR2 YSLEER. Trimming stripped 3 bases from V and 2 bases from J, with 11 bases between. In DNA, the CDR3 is TGCGCCAGCAGCCACCAGACCGGAGCTGGGGCCAACGTCCTGACTTTC. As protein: CASSHQTGAGANVLTF.

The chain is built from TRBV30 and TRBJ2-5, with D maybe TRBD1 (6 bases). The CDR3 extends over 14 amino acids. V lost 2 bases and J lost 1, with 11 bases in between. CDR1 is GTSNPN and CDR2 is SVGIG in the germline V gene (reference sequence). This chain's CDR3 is CAWSQQGPQETQYF. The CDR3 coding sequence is TGTGCCTGGAGTCAACAGGGCCCCCAAGAGACCCAGTACTTC.

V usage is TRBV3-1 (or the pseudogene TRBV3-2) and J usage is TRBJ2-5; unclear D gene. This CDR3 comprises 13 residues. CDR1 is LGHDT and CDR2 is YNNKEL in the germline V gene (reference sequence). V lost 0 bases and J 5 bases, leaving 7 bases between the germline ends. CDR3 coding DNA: TGTGCCAGCAGCCAAGATAGATGGGAGACCCAGTACTTC. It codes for CASSQDRWETQYF.

The CDR3 sequence: CSVGTGGDYGYTF. The CDR3, as DNA: TGCAGCGTCGGGACAGGGGGTGACTATGGCTACACCTTC. The V call is TRBV29-1, the J call TRBJ1-2, with 11 bases lining up with TRBD1. CDR1 and CDR2 (germline): SQVTM, ANQGSEA. This CDR3 comprises 13 residues. Trimming at V came to 6 bases and at J to 3 bases, leaving 3 bases not matched to a gene.

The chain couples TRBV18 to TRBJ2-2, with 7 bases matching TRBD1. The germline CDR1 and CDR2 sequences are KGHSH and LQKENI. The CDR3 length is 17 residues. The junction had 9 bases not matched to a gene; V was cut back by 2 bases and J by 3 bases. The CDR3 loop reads CASSPSTLTGYTGELFF. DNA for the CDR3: TGTGCCAGCTCACCAAGCACCTTGACAGGGTACACCGGGGAGCTGTTTTTT. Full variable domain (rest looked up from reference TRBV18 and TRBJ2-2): NAGVMQNPRHLVRRRGQEARLRCSPMKGHSHVYWYRQLPEEGLKFMVYLQKENIIDESGMPKERFSAEFPKEGPSILRIQQVVRGDSAAYFCASSPSTLTGYTGELFFGEGSRLTVL.

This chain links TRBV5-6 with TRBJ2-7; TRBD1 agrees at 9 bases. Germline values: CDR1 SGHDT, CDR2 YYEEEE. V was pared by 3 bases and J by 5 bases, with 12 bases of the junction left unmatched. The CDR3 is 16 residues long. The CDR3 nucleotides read TGTGCCAGCAGCTCGTACCCTGCCCGGACAGGGGACGAGCAGTACTTC. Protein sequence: CASSSYPARTGDEQYF.

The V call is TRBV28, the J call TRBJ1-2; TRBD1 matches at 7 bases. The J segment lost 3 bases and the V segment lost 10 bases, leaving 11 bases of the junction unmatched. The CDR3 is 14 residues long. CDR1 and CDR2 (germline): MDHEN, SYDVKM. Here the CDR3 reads CATVPGQRYYGYTF. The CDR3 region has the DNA TGTGCCACAGTCCCGGGACAGAGGTACTATGGCTACACCTTC.

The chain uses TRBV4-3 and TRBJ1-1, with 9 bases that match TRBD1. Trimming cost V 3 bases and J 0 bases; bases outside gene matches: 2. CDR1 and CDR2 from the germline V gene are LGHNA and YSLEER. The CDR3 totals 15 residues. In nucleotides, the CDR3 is TGCGCCAGCAGCCAGGGGACAGGGATGAACACTGAAGCTTTCTTT. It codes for CASSQGTGMNTEAFF.

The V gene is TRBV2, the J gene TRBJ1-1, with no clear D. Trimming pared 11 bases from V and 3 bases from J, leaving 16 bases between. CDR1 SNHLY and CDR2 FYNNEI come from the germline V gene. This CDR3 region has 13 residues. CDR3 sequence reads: CAGPRGGHTEAFF. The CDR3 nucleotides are TGTGCCGGGCCCCGTGGCGGGCACACTGAAGCTTTCTTT.

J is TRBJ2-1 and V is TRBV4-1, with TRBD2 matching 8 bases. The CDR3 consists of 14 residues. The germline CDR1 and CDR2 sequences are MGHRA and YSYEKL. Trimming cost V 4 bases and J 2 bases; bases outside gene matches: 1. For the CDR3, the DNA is TGCGCCAGCAGCCCCGGGAGGGCCTACAATGAGCAGTTCTTC. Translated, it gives CASSPGRAYNEQFF.

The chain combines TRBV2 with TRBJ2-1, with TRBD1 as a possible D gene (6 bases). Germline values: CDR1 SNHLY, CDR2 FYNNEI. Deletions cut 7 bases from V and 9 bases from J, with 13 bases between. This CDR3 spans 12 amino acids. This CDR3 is CASNINRAEQFF. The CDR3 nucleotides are TGTGCCAGCAATATCAACAGGGCTGAGCAGTTCTTC.

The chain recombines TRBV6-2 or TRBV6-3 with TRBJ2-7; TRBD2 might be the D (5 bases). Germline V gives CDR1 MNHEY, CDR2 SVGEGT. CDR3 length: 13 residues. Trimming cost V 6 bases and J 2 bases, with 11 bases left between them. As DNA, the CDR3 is TGTGCCAGCAGCCCGACTAATACCTACGAGCAGTACTTC. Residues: CASSPTNTYEQYF.

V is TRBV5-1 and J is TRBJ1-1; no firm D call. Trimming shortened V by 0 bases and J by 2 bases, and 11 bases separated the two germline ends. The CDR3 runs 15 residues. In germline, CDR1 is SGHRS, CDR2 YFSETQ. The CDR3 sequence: CASSLASVVNTEAFF. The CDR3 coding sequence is TGCGCCAGCAGCTTGGCCTCGGTGGTAAACACTGAAGCTTTCTTT.